The rows below give T cell receptor beta chains drawn from one sample of a study of CD8+CD57+ T cells in acquired aplastic anemia. In TCRdb, the reads were re-called with MiXCR into one record per CDR3 protein. The data hold 180,000 or so distinct CDR3 sequences, with about 45% observed a single time. The sample consisted of sorted CD4+, CD8+, or CD8+CD57+ T cells (not recorded which) from PBMCs. The receptors shown here come from a human donor with aplastic anemia. Each CDR3 is given with its conserved first and last residue. A D gene is named only where the DNA matches it firmly. Clone size appears in some rows only: once, few, many, or a class for an expanded clone.

CASSLWVGQGGGYEQYF,TGTGCCAGCAGTTTATGGGTGGGGCAGGGAGGGGGCTACGAGCAGTACTTC,TRBV27,-,-,TRBJ2-7
CASSLGVVYGYTF,TGTGCCAGCAGTTTGGGAGTTGTCTATGGCTACACCTTC,TRBV12-3/TRBV12-4,-,-,TRBJ1-2
CASSTGQLENTIYF,TGCGCCAGCAGCACCGGACAACTCGAGAACACCATATATTTT,TRBV5-1,-,many,TRBJ1-3
CASSDKGTGAAYEKLFF,TGTGCCAGCAGTGACAAGGGCACCGGGGCGGCTTATGAAAAACTGTTTTTT,TRBV6-4,-,many,TRBJ1-4
CASSYAMQGGAEQYF,TGTGCCAGCAGTTACGCGATGCAGGGGGGGGCCGAGCAGTACTTC,TRBV6-5,-,many,TRBJ2-7
CASSQETAGNSPLHF,TGCGCCAGCAGCCAAGAGACGGCAGGGAATTCACCCCTCCACTTT,TRBV4-3,-,-,TRBJ1-6
CASSLEGGGSQPQHF,TGTGCCAGCAGCTTAGAGGGGGGAGGGTCTCAGCCCCAGCATTTT,TRBV7-9,-,many,TRBJ1-5
CSAPPDIRAIFYGYTF,TGCAGTGCCCCACCGGACATCAGAGCGATCTTCTATGGCTACACCTTC,TRBV20-1,-,many,TRBJ1-2
CASRLAGYTDTQYF,TGTGCCAGCAGATTAGCGGGGTACACAGATACGCAGTATTTT,TRBV12-3/TRBV12-4,TRBD2,many,TRBJ2-3
CASSSPGQGDNEQFF,TGTGCCAGCAGCTCTCCGGGACAGGGGGACAATGAGCAGTTCTTC,TRBV7-6,TRBD1,many,TRBJ2-1
CASSLYWGSPLHF,TGTGCCAGCAGCTTATACTGGGGTTCACCCCTCCACTTT,TRBV7-2,-,many,TRBJ1-6
CSARGNGVSNTEAFF,TGCAGTGCGAGAGGTAACGGGGTCTCGAACACTGAAGCTTTCTTT,TRBV20-1,-,few,TRBJ1-1
CASSSRLVGETQYF,TGTGCTAGCAGCTCTCGACTAGTGGGGGAGACCCAGTACTTC,TRBV7-7,-,once,TRBJ2-5
CASSILRGAYEQYF,TGTGCCAGTAGTATCCTCCGCGGGGCCTACGAGCAGTACTTC,TRBV19,-,-,TRBJ2-7
CASIPAGHGYF,TGTGCCAGCATCCCGGCCGGGCACGGGTACTTC,TRBV25-1,-,many,TRBJ2-7
CASSLRAPFLFF,TGTGCCAGCAGCCTACGAGCCCCCTTTCTGTTTTTT,TRBV14,-,-,TRBJ2-2
CASSLVGGGAFIEQFF,TGCGCCAGCAGCTTGGTCGGCGGGGGGGCCTTTATTGAGCAGTTCTTC,TRBV5-1,TRBD2,-,TRBJ2-1
CASSLATVSKSGYTF,TGTGCCAGCAGCTTGGCCACCGTCAGCAAGAGTGGCTACACCTTC,TRBV5-5,-,many,TRBJ1-2
CANSEYTNEQFF,TGTGCCAACAGTGAATATACCAATGAGCAGTTCTTC,TRBV2,-,-,TRBJ2-1
CASSQGTGGYNEQFF,TGTGCCAGCAGCCAAGGGACAGGGGGTTACAATGAGCAGTTCTTC,TRBV7-3,TRBD1,many,TRBJ2-1
CASKTTGPNSGANVLTF,TGTGCCAGTAAGACGACAGGGCCAAACTCTGGGGCCAACGTCCTGACTTTC,TRBV19,TRBD1,-,TRBJ2-6
CATRDREKLFF,TGTGCCACCCGGGACAGGGAAAAACTGTTTTTT,TRBV15,TRBD1,-,TRBJ1-4
CASSPGAAQANTEAFF,TGTGCCAGCAGTCCGGGGGCCGCACAGGCGAACACTGAAGCTTTCTTT,TRBV6-1,-,many,TRBJ1-1
CATSKGQGINQPQHF,TGTGCCACCAGTAAGGGACAGGGGATCAATCAGCCCCAGCATTTT,TRBV24-1,TRBD1,-,TRBJ1-5
CASSIAGLVLPLHF,TGTGCCAGTAGTATAGCAGGACTCGTACTGCCCCTCCACTTT,TRBV19,-,many,TRBJ1-6
CASSRRVGAQTEAFF,TGTGCCAGTAGTCGACGCGTGGGGGCGCAAACTGAAGCTTTCTTT,TRBV19,-,-,TRBJ1-1
CASSLGPGVTEAFF,TGTGCCAGCAGCTTAGGGCCAGGGGTTACTGAAGCTTTCTTT,TRBV7-2,-,many,TRBJ1-1